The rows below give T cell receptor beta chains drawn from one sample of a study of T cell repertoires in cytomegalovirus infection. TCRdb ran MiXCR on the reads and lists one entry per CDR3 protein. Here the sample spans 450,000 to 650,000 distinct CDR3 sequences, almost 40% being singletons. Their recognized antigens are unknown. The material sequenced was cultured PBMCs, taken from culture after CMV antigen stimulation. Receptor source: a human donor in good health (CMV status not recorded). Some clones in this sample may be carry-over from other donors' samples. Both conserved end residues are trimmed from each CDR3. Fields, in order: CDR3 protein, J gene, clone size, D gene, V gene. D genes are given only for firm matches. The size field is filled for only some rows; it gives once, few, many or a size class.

CDR3: SARTDYGYT
J: TRBJ1-2
size: few
D: NA
V: TRBV20-1

CDR3: ASSYYPPRYEQY
J: TRBJ2-7
size: NA
D: NA
V: TRBV6-2/TRBV6-3

CDR3: ASSFGAGANVLT
J: TRBJ2-6
size: many
D: NA
V: TRBV7-2

CDR3: ASSFQGDTQY
J: TRBJ2-3
size: few
D: NA
V: TRBV7-2

CDR3: ASSPPPGTGNDEQY
J: TRBJ2-7
size: NA
D: TRBD1
V: TRBV11-2

CDR3: ASSFAYNEQF
J: TRBJ2-1
size: few
D: NA
V: TRBV28

CDR3: ASSIDAADSYEQY
J: TRBJ2-7
size: NA
D: NA
V: TRBV19

CDR3: ASSHPSAGLGGTEGYGYT
J: TRBJ1-2
size: NA
D: NA
V: TRBV4-2

CDR3: ASTAGVWNEQF
J: TRBJ2-1
size: NA
D: TRBD2
V: TRBV7-2

CDR3: ASQWGVQETQY
J: TRBJ2-5
size: NA
D: NA
V: TRBV7-2

CDR3: ASSGPGQPQH
J: TRBJ1-5
size: NA
D: NA
V: TRBV7-8

CDR3: ASRRQGASDTQY
J: TRBJ2-3
size: NA
D: TRBD1
V: TRBV19

CDR3: ASSPWTGVTGELF
J: TRBJ2-2
size: few
D: TRBD1
V: TRBV6-1

CDR3: SARGTGAYQPQH
J: TRBJ1-5
size: NA
D: TRBD1
V: TRBV20-1

CDR3: ASGLLGTANTEAF
J: TRBJ1-1
size: few
D: TRBD1
V: TRBV12-5

CDR3: ASSPGTINEQY
J: TRBJ2-7
size: NA
D: NA
V: TRBV5-1

CDR3: ASSAYRPGRGRGNEQF
J: TRBJ2-1
size: NA
D: TRBD2
V: TRBV7-8

CDR3: ASSTPLAYVQY
J: TRBJ2-4
size: few
D: NA
V: TRBV7-2

CDR3: ASTLLQGGGQFYGYT
J: TRBJ1-2
size: NA
D: TRBD1
V: TRBV4-1

CDR3: ASTRGAEAF
J: TRBJ1-1
size: NA
D: NA
V: TRBV7-6

CDR3: SVTLAGGISSYNEQF
J: TRBJ2-1
size: NA
D: TRBD2
V: TRBV29-1

CDR3: ASTGVTDTQY
J: TRBJ2-3
size: few
D: NA
V: TRBV11-2

CDR3: SVSGAGRAF
J: TRBJ1-1
size: NA
D: NA
V: TRBV20-1

CDR3: ASSKTGHTGELF
J: TRBJ2-2
size: few
D: NA
V: TRBV19

CDR3: ASSSWRGGSNQPQH
J: TRBJ1-5
size: few
D: NA
V: TRBV19

CDR3: ASSDPRGPDTQY
J: TRBJ2-3
size: few
D: TRBD1
V: TRBV6-2/TRBV6-3

CDR3: ASSWGTLGDLVTPLH
J: TRBJ1-6
size: NA
D: NA
V: TRBV6-2/TRBV6-3

CDR3: ASSQDQTGGEQY
J: TRBJ2-7
size: NA
D: TRBD1
V: TRBV3-1

CDR3: ASSSIGGDNYGYT
J: TRBJ1-2
size: many
D: NA
V: TRBV7-2

CDR3: ASSLAGANTEAF
J: TRBJ1-1
size: NA
D: NA
V: TRBV5-1

CDR3: ASSSQNYGYT
J: TRBJ1-2
size: NA
D: NA
V: TRBV14

CDR3: ATSRETGGGYEQY
J: TRBJ2-7
size: NA
D: TRBD2
V: TRBV15

CDR3: ASSPLAPYNEQF
J: TRBJ2-1
size: NA
D: NA
V: TRBV4-3

CDR3: ASSQWTGAYNEQF
J: TRBJ2-1
size: NA
D: TRBD1
V: TRBV5-5

CDR3: ASRPGTGVTEAF
J: TRBJ1-1
size: NA
D: TRBD1
V: TRBV4-1

CDR3: SGTVNYGYT
J: TRBJ1-2
size: NA
D: NA
V: TRBV20-1

CDR3: ASSVGGQETQY
J: TRBJ2-5
size: once
D: NA
V: TRBV9

CDR3: ASSLELARGPRDNEQF
J: TRBJ2-1
size: few
D: NA
V: TRBV7-2

CDR3: ASSLEGTGINTQY
J: TRBJ2-3
size: NA
D: TRBD1
V: TRBV28

CDR3: ASSPGGGGNYNEQF
J: TRBJ2-1
size: few
D: NA
V: TRBV7-2

CDR3: ASSYLAGGLNEQF
J: TRBJ2-1
size: NA
D: TRBD2
V: TRBV6-8

CDR3: ASSSEEGVRSYNEQF
J: TRBJ2-1
size: NA
D: NA
V: TRBV7-9

CDR3: ASSEVGGLRETQY
J: TRBJ2-5
size: few
D: TRBD2
V: TRBV27

CDR3: ASSFAHAYEQY
J: TRBJ2-7
size: NA
D: NA
V: TRBV7-8